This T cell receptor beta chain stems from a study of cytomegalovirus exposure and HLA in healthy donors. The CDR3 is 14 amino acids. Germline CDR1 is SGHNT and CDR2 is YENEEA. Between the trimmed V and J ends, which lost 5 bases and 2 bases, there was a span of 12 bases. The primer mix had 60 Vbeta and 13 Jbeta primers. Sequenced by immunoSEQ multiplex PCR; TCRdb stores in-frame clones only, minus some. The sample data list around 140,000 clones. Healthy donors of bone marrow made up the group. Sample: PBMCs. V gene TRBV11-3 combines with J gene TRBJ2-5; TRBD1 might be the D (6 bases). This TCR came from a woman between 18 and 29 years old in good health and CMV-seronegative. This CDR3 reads CASSPRTVQETQYF. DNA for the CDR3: TGTGCCAGCAGCCCCCGGACAGTTCAAGAGACCCAGTACTTC.